This note documents a single T cell receptor (beta chain) sequence. This specimen belongs to a study of shared clonotypes between healthy human individuals. Sequenced by immunoSEQ multiplex PCR; TCRdb stores in-frame clones only, minus some. The sample consists of 2.3 million or so clones, more than 85% of them appearing once. Germline CDR1 LGHNA, CDR2 YNFKEQ. Germline trimming cut 2 bases from V and 5 bases from J; bases unmatched to any gene: 9. The CDR3 totals 16 residues. This chain joins TRBV4-2 and TRBJ2-7; TRBD2 matches at 10 bases. Material: naive CD4+ T cells from PBMCs. Subset described: CD45RA+ positively selected. The TCR sequence derives from a man aged 18 to 29 in good health. Some clones in this sample may be carry-over from other donors' samples. In nucleotides, the CDR3 is TGTGCCAGCAGCCAATCTTTAGCGGGAGGATGGGACGAGCAGTACTTC. It translates to CASSQSLAGGWDEQYF.